This T cell receptor beta chain was recorded in a study of cytomegalovirus exposure and HLA in healthy donors. Study-level results: The availability of immune exposure information extended only to CMV serostatus.

Germline V gene sequence: CDR1 SEHNR, CDR2 FQNEAQ (reference sequence). Trimming cost V 3 bases and J 0 bases, with 14 bases left between them. The CDR3 contains 16 residues. The PCR made use of 60 Vbeta and 13 Jbeta primers. Method: immunoSEQ multiplex PCR; TCRdb's copy keeps in-frame clones and lacks some. This sample has roughly 120,000 clones; around 76% occur once, and the top ten carry around 15%. Turning to this clone: Its specificity is unknown.

The chain carries TRBV7-9 and TRBJ1-2, with a possible D match to TRBD1 (6 bases). The sample taken for sequencing was PBMCs. This TCR was recovered from a man aged 30-40 years in good health and CMV-seropositive. The CDR3 DNA is TGTGCCAGCAGCTTGAACCCGGACAGTTCTAACTATGGCTACACCTTC. Residues: CASSLNPDSSNYGYTF.